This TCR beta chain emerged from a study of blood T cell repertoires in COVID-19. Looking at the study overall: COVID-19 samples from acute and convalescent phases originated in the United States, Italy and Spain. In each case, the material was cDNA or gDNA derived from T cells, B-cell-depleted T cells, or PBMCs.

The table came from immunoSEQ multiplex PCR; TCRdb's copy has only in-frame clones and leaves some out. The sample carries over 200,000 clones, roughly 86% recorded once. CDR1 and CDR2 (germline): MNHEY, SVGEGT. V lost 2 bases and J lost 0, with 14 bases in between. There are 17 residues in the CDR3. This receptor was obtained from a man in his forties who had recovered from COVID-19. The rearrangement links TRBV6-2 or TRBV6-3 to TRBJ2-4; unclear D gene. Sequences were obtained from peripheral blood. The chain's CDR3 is CASSYPTNSLAKNIQYF. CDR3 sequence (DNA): TGTGCCAGCAGTTACCCGACGAACAGCCTAGCCAAAAACATTCAGTACTTC.